The 31 T cell receptor beta chains presented below share a single source sample, sequenced in a study of beta chain features in type 1 diabetes. Study findings and constraints: Researchers report that Type 1 diabetes patients had moderately but significantly shorter TCRB CDR3s across all four CD4+ subsets.

Antigens of these TCRs are unknown. The authors reverse transcribed all of the isolated RNA, so sequencing captured expressed TCRB transcripts. Method: immunoSEQ multiplex PCR; TCRdb's copy keeps in-frame clones and lacks some. The sample has around 140,000 clones, approximately 13% seen once. The sequencing sample was made of central memory CD4+ T cells from blood. The source is a man between 18 and 35 years old with type 1 diabetes.

This clone occurred a few times. The chain joins TRBV6-5 to TRBJ2-7; TRBD1 or TRBD2 may be the D gene (8 bases each). V lost 10 bases, J lost 6 bases, and 19 bases lay in between. Germline V gives CDR1 MNHEY, CDR2 SVGAGI. The CDR3 is made up of 13 amino acids. This chain's CDR3 is CATGGTGGGEQYF. The CDR3 DNA reads TGTGCCACGGGAGGGACAGGAGGGGGCGAGCAGTACTTC.

The rearrangement uses TRBV2 and TRBJ2-3, with D perhaps matching TRBD2 (5 bases). The germline CDR1 and CDR2 sequences are SNHLY and FYNNEI. Between the trimmed V and J ends, which lost 4 bases and 0 bases, there was a span of 11 bases. This CDR3 spans 15 amino acids. The CDR3 DNA sequence: TGTGCCAGCAGTGTAGCCAGGACTAGCACAGATACGCAGTATTTT. Protein product: CASSVARTSTDTQYF.

This clone has a handful of counts. J is TRBJ2-1 and V is TRBV5-1; D ambiguous. Per germline, CDR1 SGHRS and CDR2 YFSETQ. V was cut by 3 bases and J by 4 bases, with 8 bases left in between. This CDR3 comprises 13 residues. In DNA form, the CDR3 reads TGCGCCAGCAGCTGGGTAGAGTACAATGAGCAGTTCTTC. Amino acid sequence: CASSWVEYNEQFF.

The rearrangement uses TRBV10-1 and TRBJ2-7; maybe TRBD2 (6 bases). The CDR3 length is 17 residues. The ends were cut back, 2 bases at V and 6 bases at J, with 23 bases in the middle. Germline CDR1 and CDR2: WNHNN and SYGVQD (reference sequence). CDR3 in amino acids: CASSEGSGGAGVGEQYF. The CDR3 DNA reads TGCGCCAGCAGTGAGGGGTCAGGCGGGGCCGGAGTGGGCGAGCAGTACTTC.

The chain uses TRBV29-1 and TRBJ2-1; TRBD1 is a possible D gene (6 bases). Germline CDR1 reads SQVTM; CDR2 reads ANQGSEA. The CDR3 is made up of 12 amino acids. The V end was cut by 0 bases, the J end by 6 bases, with 6 bases between. CDR3 in DNA: TGCAGCGTTGAAGAAGGGGGCAATGAGCAGTTCTTC. This encodes CSVEEGGNEQFF.

This clone has just a few counts. The chain's CDR3 is CASSPDLLRSRGNTIYF. The DNA of the CDR3 is TGTGCCAGCTCACCAGACCTTTTGAGGTCTCGCGGAAACACCATATATTTT. The chain carries TRBV18 and TRBJ1-3; D uncertain. CDR3 size: 17 residues. CDR1 is KGHSH and CDR2 is LQKENI in the germline V gene. The V end was cut by 2 bases, the J end by 4 bases, with 18 bases between.

The V gene is TRBV30, the J gene TRBJ1-1; perhaps TRBD1 as D (5 bases). This CDR3 region has 13 residues. Trimming pared 3 bases from V and 1 base from J, leaving 9 bases between. The germline V gene encodes CDR1 GTSNPN and CDR2 SVGIG (reference sequence). The CDR3 DNA follows: TGTGCCTGGAGAGCCGGGGCGAACACTGAAGCTTTCTTT. Translation gives CAWRAGANTEAFF.

In this sample, this clone turned up a few times. This rearrangement joins TRBV30 to TRBJ1-3; TRBD1 is a possible D gene (5 bases). V lost 3 bases and J 4 bases, leaving 16 bases between the germline ends. The CDR3 has 15 amino acids. Germline loops: CDR1 GTSNPN, CDR2 SVGIG (reference sequence). The CDR3 DNA is TGTGCCTGGAGCGCGTTAGGGGTGCTGGGAAACACCATATATTTT. This encodes CAWSALGVLGNTIYF.

As for this clone: Being one base from a much bigger clone, this may be a read error. This chain joins TRBV9 and TRBJ2-5, with D hard to call. The CDR3 length is 14 residues. Germline V gene sequence: CDR1 SGDLS, CDR2 YYNGEE. The CDR3 sequence is CARSKRGPQETQYF. As DNA, the CDR3 is TGTGCCCGCAGCAAACGAGGCCCTCAAGAGACCCAGTACTTC.

The chain recombines TRBV28 with TRBJ1-3, with unresolved D. CDR1 is MDHEN, CDR2 SYDVKM, per germline. The CDR3 loop spans 14 amino acids. The V end was cut by 7 bases, the J end by 0 bases, with 10 bases between. For the CDR3, the DNA is TGTGCCAGCAACATCCAGGACTCTGGAAACACCATATATTTT. Protein product: CASNIQDSGNTIYF.

This clone was seen only a few times. The rearrangement joins TRBV4-1 to TRBJ2-3, with TRBD2 matching 12 bases. Trimming at V came to 1 base and at J to 1 base, leaving 6 bases not matched to a gene. The CDR3 sequence is 18 residues long. Per the germline V gene, CDR1 is MGHRA and CDR2 is YSYEKL. CDR3 nucleotides: TGCGCCAGCAGCCAAGTCGGGACTAGCGGGCGGGGCACAGATACGCAGTATTTT. This translates into CASSQVGTSGRGTDTQYF.

This clone was seen a few times. V gene TRBV2 combines with J gene TRBJ1-5, with D uncertain. The CDR3 has 12 amino acids. V dropped 4 bases and J dropped 9 bases, with 10 bases sitting between them. Germline V gene sequence: CDR1 SNHLY, CDR2 FYNNEI. CDR3: CASSVLGGPQHF. The CDR3 bases are TGTGCCAGCAGTGTGCTGGGTGGGCCCCAGCATTTT.

This clone was counted a few times. This chain connects TRBV27 to TRBJ1-1; no firm D call. The CDR3 has 14 residues. Trimming cost V 3 bases and J 3 bases, with 11 bases left between them. CDR1 and CDR2 from the germline V gene are MNHEY and SMNVEV (reference sequence). The CDR3 DNA sequence: TGTGCCAGCAGTTTGGGGAGTCGGGACACTGAAGCTTTCTTT. Its translation: CASSLGSRDTEAFF.

The gene calls are TRBV7-2 and TRBJ1-2; no definite D call. V lost 7 bases, J lost 5 bases, and 17 bases lay in between. Germline V gives CDR1 SGHTA, CDR2 FQGNSA. CDR3 length equals 14 residues. The CDR3 loop reads CASTLSGQLYGYTF. The CDR3 DNA follows: TGTGCCAGCACCCTTAGCGGCCAGCTTTATGGCTACACCTTC.

This chain connects TRBV27 to TRBJ2-5; the D is unclear. The germline gives CDR1 MNHEY, CDR2 SMNVEV (reference sequence). V shed 6 bases and J shed 2 bases, with 16 bases lying between them. The CDR3 covers 15 residues. CDR3 region: CASRRKLAPQETQYF. The CDR3 DNA is TGTGCCAGCAGAAGGAAATTAGCTCCGCAAGAGACCCAGTACTTC.

This clone was detected a few times. The chain's CDR3 is CASSLQGTGANVLTF. The CDR3 DNA is TGTGCCAGCAGCTTGCAGGGGACCGGGGCCAACGTCCTGACTTTC. This chain links TRBV5-8 with TRBJ2-6; D possibly corresponds to TRBD1 (6 bases). V was clipped by 1 base and J by 4 bases, with 9 bases between them. The CDR3 has 15 residues. Germline CDR1 and CDR2: SGHTS and YDEGEE.

As regards this clone: Additional DNA sequences in this sample encode the identical CDR3. The V and J genes are TRBV7-9 and TRBJ2-3, with D hard to call. Germline V gene sequence: CDR1 SEHNR, CDR2 FQNEAQ (reference sequence). V was shortened by 5 bases and J by 2 bases, with 8 bases between the two germline ends. The CDR3 runs to 13 residues. The CDR3 nucleotides are TGTGCCAGCAGCCCCTCCCCCACAGATACGCAGTATTTT. Encoded protein: CASSPSPTDTQYF.

This clone has a handful of counts. The chain combines TRBV7-6 with TRBJ2-7, with 7 bases that match TRBD2. Germline V gene sequence: CDR1 SGHVS, CDR2 FNYEAQ. Trimming cost V 2 bases and J 0 bases; bases outside gene matches: 10. This CDR3 is 17 amino acids long. This CDR3 is CASSLSSVAGDSYEQYF. The CDR3 DNA sequence: TGTGCCAGCAGCTTATCGTCCGTGGCGGGGGACTCCTACGAGCAGTACTTC.

This clone showed up just a few times. The chain recombines TRBV2 with TRBJ1-1, with a possible D match to TRBD1 (5 bases). This CDR3 is built from 11 residues. Looked up from germline, CDR1 is SNHLY and CDR2 is FYNNEI. V dropped 3 bases and J dropped 11 bases, with 10 bases sitting between them. DNA of the CDR3: TGTGCCAGCAGTGAGGTGGGGGGTGCTTTCTTT. Translation gives CASSEVGGAFF.

There are many counts of this clone. The chain carries TRBV5-1 and TRBJ1-5, with D perhaps matching TRBD1 (5 bases). The CDR3 is 15 amino acids. Trimming pared 0 bases from V and 1 base from J, leaving 8 bases between. Looked up from germline, CDR1 is SGHRS and CDR2 is YFSETQ. The CDR3: CASSLEGLSNQPQHF. The CDR3 DNA sequence: TGCGCCAGCAGCTTGGAGGGGTTGAGCAATCAGCCCCAGCATTTT. Drawing the rest from reference TRBV5-1 and TRBJ1-5, the complete variable domain is KAGVTQTPRYLIKTRGQQVTLSCSPISGHRSVSWYQQTPGQGLQFLFEYFSETQRNKGNFPGRFSGRQFSNSRSEMNVSTLELGDSALYLCASSLEGLSNQPQHFGDGTRLSIL.

This clone was recorded a few times. V is TRBV28 and J is TRBJ1-4; 10 nucleotides agree with TRBD1. V lost 5 bases to trimming and J lost 7 bases; unmatched junction nucleotides: 4. The CDR3 is 14 residues long. Germline V gives CDR1 MDHEN, CDR2 SYDVKM. The chain's CDR3 is CASSLDRGAEKLFF. The CDR3, as DNA: TGTGCCAGCAGTCTGGACAGGGGGGCTGAAAAACTGTTTTTT. Combining the CDR3 with reference TRBV28 and TRBJ1-4 gives the whole variable domain DVKVTQSSRYLVKRTGEKVFLECVQDMDHENMFWYRQDPGLGLRLIYFSYDVKMKEKGDIPEGYSVSREKKERFSLILESASTNQTSMYLCASSLDRGAEKLFFGSGTQLSVL.

V is TRBV18 and J is TRBJ1-6, with a weak D call TRBD1 (6 bases). CDR3 size: 16 residues. V lost 3 bases and J lost 8, with 17 bases in between. Looked up from germline, CDR1 is KGHSH and CDR2 is LQKENI. This CDR3 reads CASSPGVGGLDSPLHF. CDR3 DNA: TGTGCCAGCTCACCCGGAGTTGGGGGGCTGGATTCACCCCTCCACTTT. The whole variable domain, remainder taken from reference TRBV18 and TRBJ1-6, is NAGVMQNPRHLVRRRGQEARLRCSPMKGHSHVYWYRQLPEEGLKFMVYLQKENIIDESGMPKERFSAEFPKEGPSILRIQQVVRGDSAAYFCASSPGVGGLDSPLHFGNGTRLTVT.

The V and J genes are TRBV7-8 and TRBJ2-7; D is perhaps TRBD1 (5 bases). The CDR3 totals 14 residues. Germline values: CDR1 SGHVS, CDR2 FQNEAQ. Trimming took off 1 base at V and 2 bases at J, with 9 bases between the two ends. CDR3 region: CASSLVGHPYEQYF. Here the CDR3 DNA reads TGTGCCAGCAGCTTAGTTGGACACCCCTACGAGCAGTACTTC. The full variable domain, with the rest looked up from reference TRBV7-8 and TRBJ2-7, is GAGVSQSPRYKVAKRGQDVALRCDPISGHVSLFWYQQALGQGPEFLTYFQNEAQLDKSGLPSDRFFAERPEGSVSTLKIQRTQQEDSAVYLCASSLVGHPYEQYFGPGTRLTVT.

This chain uses TRBV9 with TRBJ2-3, with 7 positions matching TRBD2. J was trimmed by 1 base and V by 2 bases; bases with no gene match: 7. This CDR3 is built from 16 residues. Germline lookup yields CDR1 SGDLS and CDR2 YYNGEE. The CDR3 spells CASSVTPRGGTDTQYF. The CDR3 nucleotides are TGTGCCAGCAGCGTTACTCCCCGGGGGGGCACAGATACGCAGTATTTT.

This clone was seen only a few times. The gene calls are TRBV4-1 and TRBJ2-2; tentatively, D is TRBD1 (5 bases). The CDR3 is 14 amino acids. V was trimmed by 4 bases and J by 4 bases, leaving 10 bases between them. Germline CDR1 reads MGHRA; CDR2 reads YSYEKL. The CDR3 here is CASSPGRVTGELFF. The CDR3 DNA reads as TGCGCCAGCAGCCCCGGCAGGGTCACCGGGGAGCTGTTTTTT.

This chain uses TRBV6-5 with TRBJ2-1; 8 nucleotides align to TRBD2. Germline values: CDR1 MNHEY, CDR2 SVGAGI. V was pared by 1 base and J by 7 bases, with 3 bases of the junction left unmatched. The CDR3 length is 14 residues. CDR3 nucleotide sequence: TGTGCCAGCAGTTACTTATTAGCGGGAAATGAGCAGTTCTTC. Amino acid sequence: CASSYLLAGNEQFF.

This sequence joins TRBV27 and TRBJ2-7, with 10 bases that match TRBD2. Germline CDR1 MNHEY, CDR2 SMNVEV (reference sequence). The CDR3 length is 16 residues. The V segment lost 4 bases and the J segment 6 bases; nucleotides outside the gene matches: 12. Here the CDR3 DNA reads TGTGCCAGCAGTTCAATAGCGGGGGGCGCCTCGGGCGAGCAGTACTTC. Amino acids: CASSSIAGGASGEQYF.

This clone was seen a few times. This chain links TRBV30 with TRBJ1-1, with D hard to call. Trimming left V 1 base short and J 1 base short, with 13 bases between. Germline values: CDR1 GTSNPN, CDR2 SVGIG (reference sequence). The CDR3 contains 15 residues. The CDR3 coding sequence is TGTGCCTGGAGTGCCCTAGGCCAAGCGAACACTGAAGCTTTCTTT. Translated, it gives CAWSALGQANTEAFF. The whole variable domain, remainder taken from reference TRBV30 and TRBJ1-1, is SQTIHQWPATLVQPVGSPLSLECTVEGTSNPNLYWYRQAAGRGLQLLFYSVGIGQISSEVPQNLSASRPQDRQFILSSKKLLLSDSGFYLCAWSALGQANTEAFFGQGTRLTVV.

J is TRBJ1-1 and V is TRBV5-1; D is possibly TRBD1 (6 bases). CDR1 SGHRS and CDR2 YFSETQ come from the germline V gene. This CDR3 contains 15 residues. V shed 0 bases and J shed 5 bases, with 14 bases lying between them. The DNA of the CDR3 is TGCGCCAGCAGCTTGGCCGCAGGGGCCTTTACTGAAGCTTTCTTT. The encoded protein is CASSLAAGAFTEAFF.

Ten or more counts support this clone. The chain couples TRBV30 to TRBJ2-1, with 12 bases aligning to TRBD2. The CDR3 has 16 amino acids. From germline, CDR1 is GTSNPN and CDR2 SVGIG (reference sequence). V shed 0 bases, J shed 7 bases, and the junction held 7 bases outside the gene matches. The CDR3 protein is CAWSVLAGGQGNEQFF. The CDR3 DNA sequence: TGTGCCTGGAGTGTACTAGCGGGGGGCCAGGGGAATGAGCAGTTCTTC.

This clone has a handful of counts. The chain joins TRBV7-6 to TRBJ1-1, with D possibly TRBD1 on 5 matching bases. V lost 1 base to trimming and J lost 0 bases, with 12 bases between them. The CDR3 length is 16 residues. Germline lookup yields CDR1 SGHVS and CDR2 FNYEAQ. The CDR3 region is CASSLGGAGMNTEAFF. Here the CDR3 DNA reads TGTGCCAGCAGCTTAGGAGGCGCAGGGATGAACACTGAAGCTTTCTTT.